These T cell receptor beta chains were read from a single sample in a study of graft-versus-host responses after intestinal transplantation. Profiled with immunoSEQ multiplex PCR; TCRdb holds only in-frame clones, not every one. This table holds about 24,000 clones, 80% to 90% found once. Sequencing used PBMCs, obtained 463 days after intestinal transplant. The origin of the receptors is a human patient who received an intestinal transplant, so some T cells may come from the graft donor. CDR3s include the opening cysteine and the closing phenylalanine or tryptophan. A D gene is named only where the DNA matches it firmly. Some rows have no size entry. The others give once, few or many, or a class for an expanded clone.

d_gene	v_gene	j_gene	abundance	CDR3nt	CDR3aa
TRBD1	TRBV10-1	TRBJ2-7	-	TGCGCCAGCAGTGAGTCTTCTGGGACAGGTATTTACGAGCAGTACTTC	CASSESSGTGIYEQYF
-	TRBV28	TRBJ2-6	-	TGTGCCAGCAGTTCTAAGGGGACTGGGGCCAACGTCCTGACTTTC	CASSSKGTGANVLTF
TRBD2	TRBV7-2	TRBJ2-1	-	TGTGCCAGCAGCCTAGAAAGCGGGAGGTCCTACAATGAGCAGTTCTTC	CASSLESGRSYNEQFF
TRBD2	TRBV6-4	TRBJ2-1	few	TGTGCCAGCAGTGACTCACTAGCGGGCTACAATGAGCAGTTCTTC	CASSDSLAGYNEQFF
-	TRBV21-1	TRBJ1-2	-	TGTGCCAGCAGCAAAGTGACGGAGGACAGGGGGCGGGTTAGCTATGGCTACACCTTC	CASSKVTEDRGRVSYGYTF
TRBD2	TRBV5-4	TRBJ2-7	-	TGTGCCAGCAGCGTAGGACTAGCGGGAGGGCCTCCGGCCGAGCAGTACTTC	CASSVGLAGGPPAEQYF
TRBD2	TRBV2	TRBJ2-1	-	TGTGCCGGTGAAGACTTGATCGCGCTTGCGGGGGGCTTCGGGCCGGACGTGTTTAGGAATGAGCAGTTCTTC	CAGEDLIALAGGFGPDVFRNEQFF
-	TRBV27	TRBJ2-5	-	TGTGCCAGCAGTTTCAGTTTTGGGGAGACCCAGTACTTC	CASSFSFGETQYF
-	TRBV14	TRBJ1-2	-	TGTGCCAGCAGCCCAACCCCCAGGGGTTATGGCTACACCTTC	CASSPTPRGYGYTF
-	TRBV13	TRBJ2-3	-	TGTGCCAGCAGCCCGTGGAATGGGGGCACAGATACGCAGTATTTT	CASSPWNGGTDTQYF
-	TRBV6-5	TRBJ2-1	once	TGTGCCAGCAGCCTAAGGGACAATGAGCAGTTCTTC	CASSLRDNEQFF
-	TRBV28	TRBJ2-7	-	TGTGCCAGCAGTCCCGACACAGGGACCGAGCAGTACTTC	CASSPDTGTEQYF
TRBD1	TRBV9	TRBJ2-1	-	TGTGCCAGCGCTACGGGACAGGGGGTCAATGAGCAGTTCTTC	CASATGQGVNEQFF
-	TRBV11-2	TRBJ2-7	-	TGTGCCAGCAGCTTAAGGGTTGTCAGATCCTACGAGCAGTACTTC	CASSLRVVRSYEQYF
-	TRBV7-3	TRBJ2-2	-	TGTGCCAGCAGCCCGGGTCCCGGGGAGCTGTTTTTT	CASSPGPGELFF
-	TRBV6-6	TRBJ2-4	-	TGTGCCAGCAGTTATCCCCACCTAGCCAAAAACATTCAGTACTTC	CASSYPHLAKNIQYF
-	TRBV7-9	TRBJ2-7	-	TGTGCCAGCAGCCCCAGAGGAACCCTCTCCTACGAGCAGTACTTC	CASSPRGTLSYEQYF
-	TRBV30	TRBJ2-4	-	TGTGCCTGGAGTGCCTTAGGAAACATTCAGTACTTC	CAWSALGNIQYF
TRBD2	TRBV28	TRBJ2-7	once	TGTGCCAGCAGTTCCTCCTCAGCGGGAGGGCTGGACGAGCAGTACTTC	CASSSSSAGGLDEQYF
-	TRBV4-1	TRBJ1-2	-	TGCGCCAGCAGCCAAGAGGAGAACTATGGCTACACCTTC	CASSQEENYGYTF
TRBD2	TRBV4-2	TRBJ2-3	-	TGTGCCAGCAGCTGGGGACTAGCGGGAGGTGGCGATACGCAGTATTTT	CASSWGLAGGGDTQYF
-	TRBV5-1	TRBJ1-1	-	TGCGCCAGCAGCCTTACAGGAGGTAACACTGAAGCTTTCTTT	CASSLTGGNTEAFF
-	TRBV7-3	TRBJ1-1	-	TGTGCCAGCAGCATGGGGTACATGAACACTGAAGCTTTCTTT	CASSMGYMNTEAFF
-	TRBV6-5	TRBJ2-7	-	TGTGCCAGCAGTAATCAGGGTCTCCAGCAGTACTTC	CASSNQGLQQYF
TRBD1	TRBV7-8	TRBJ2-3	-	TGTGCCAGCAAAGTTTTAGGGGGCGGAAGCACAGATACGCAGTATTTT	CASKVLGGGSTDTQYF
-	TRBV4-2	TRBJ2-7	-	TGTGCCAGCAGCCAAGGCCCTAGTGGGAGAGGCTCCTACGAGCAGTACTTC	CASSQGPSGRGSYEQYF
-	TRBV6-5	TRBJ2-1	-	TGTGCCAGCAGTTACTCGAACTCCTACAATGAGCAGTTCTTC	CASSYSNSYNEQFF
-	TRBV4-1	TRBJ1-2	-	TGTGCCAGCAGCCAAGACCACCTACAGGGAAGATATGGCTACACCTTC	CASSQDHLQGRYGYTF
-	TRBV6-5	TRBJ1-2	-	TGTGCCAGCAGCCGCGACAGGATTAACTATGGCTACACCTTC	CASSRDRINYGYTF
TRBD1	TRBV5-1	TRBJ1-1	-	TGCGCCAGCAGCCCACAGGGGGCAGCGAACACTGAAGCTTTCTTT	CASSPQGAANTEAFF
TRBD1	TRBV18	TRBJ1-2	-	TGTGCCAGCTCACCCTATACAGGGGGCGAGGACTATGGCTACACCTTC	CASSPYTGGEDYGYTF
-	TRBV28	TRBJ1-1	-	TGTGCCAGCAGTGTCTTCACTGAAGCTTTCTTT	CASSVFTEAFF
-	TRBV6-5	TRBJ2-3	-	TGTGCCAGCATCGCCGGGAGAGGACGGGCAGATACGCAGTATTTT	CASIAGRGRADTQYF
-	TRBV6-5	TRBJ2-7	-	TGTGCCAGCAGTAAAGGTGGGGGGGCGTCGGCCGGCTACTTC	CASSKGGGASAGYF
-	TRBV7-8	TRBJ1-4	-	TGTGCCAGCAGCCCAGGTGCAGGGAATGAAAAACTGTTTTTT	CASSPGAGNEKLFF
-	TRBV11-2	TRBJ2-3	-	TGTGCCAGCAGTCCGTCCAGGGCAGATACGCAGTATTTT	CASSPSRADTQYF
TRBD2	TRBV28	TRBJ2-1	once	TGTGCCAGCAGTGGACCTAGGGACTACAGCTCCTACAATGAGCAGTTCTTC	CASSGPRDYSSYNEQFF
-	TRBV7-3	TRBJ1-2	-	TGTGCCAGCAGCTTTCAGGGGAACTATGGCTACACCTTC	CASSFQGNYGYTF
-	TRBV6-9	TRBJ1-1	few	TGTGCCAGCAGTTATTCGAGGGGCCTGAACACTGAAGCTTTCTTT	CASSYSRGLNTEAFF